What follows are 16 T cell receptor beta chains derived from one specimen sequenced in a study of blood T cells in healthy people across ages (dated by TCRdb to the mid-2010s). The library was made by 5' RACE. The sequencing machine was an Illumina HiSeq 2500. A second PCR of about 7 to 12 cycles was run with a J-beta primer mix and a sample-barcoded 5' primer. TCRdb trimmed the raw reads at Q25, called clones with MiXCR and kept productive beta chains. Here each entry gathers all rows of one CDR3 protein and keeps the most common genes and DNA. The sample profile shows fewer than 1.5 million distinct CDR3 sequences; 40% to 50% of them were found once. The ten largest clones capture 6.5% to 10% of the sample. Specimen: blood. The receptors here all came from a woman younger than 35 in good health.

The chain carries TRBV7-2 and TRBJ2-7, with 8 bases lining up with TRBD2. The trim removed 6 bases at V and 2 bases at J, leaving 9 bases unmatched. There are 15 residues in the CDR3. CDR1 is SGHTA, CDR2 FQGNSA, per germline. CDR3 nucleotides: TGTGCCAGCAGTAATGTCGGGACTAGTACCTACGAGCAGTACTTC. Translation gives CASSNVGTSTYEQYF.

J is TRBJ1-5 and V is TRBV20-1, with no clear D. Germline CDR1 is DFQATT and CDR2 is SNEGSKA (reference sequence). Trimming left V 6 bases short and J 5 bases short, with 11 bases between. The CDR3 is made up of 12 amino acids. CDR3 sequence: CSAGRRDQPQHF. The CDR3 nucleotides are TGCAGTGCAGGACGTCGCGATCAGCCCCAGCATTTT.

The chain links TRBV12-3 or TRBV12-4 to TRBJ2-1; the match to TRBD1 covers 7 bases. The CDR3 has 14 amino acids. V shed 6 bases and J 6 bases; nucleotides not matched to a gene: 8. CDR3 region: CASSARQGVNEQFF. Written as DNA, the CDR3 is TGTGCCAGCAGCGCCCGACAGGGTGTCAATGAGCAGTTCTTC.

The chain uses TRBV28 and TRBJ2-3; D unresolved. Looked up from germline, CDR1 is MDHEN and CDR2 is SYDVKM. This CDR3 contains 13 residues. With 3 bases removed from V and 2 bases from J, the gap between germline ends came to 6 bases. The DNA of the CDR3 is TGTGCCAGCAGTTTGTCTTTCACAGATACGCAGTATTTT. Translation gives CASSLSFTDTQYF.

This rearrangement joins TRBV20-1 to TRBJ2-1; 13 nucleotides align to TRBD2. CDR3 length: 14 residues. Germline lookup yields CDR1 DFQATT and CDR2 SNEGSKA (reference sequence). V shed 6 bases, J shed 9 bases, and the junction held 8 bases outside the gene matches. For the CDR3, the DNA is TGCAGTGCAATACTAGCGGGGGGGCCAAGTGAGCAGTTCTTC. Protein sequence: CSAILAGGPSEQFF.

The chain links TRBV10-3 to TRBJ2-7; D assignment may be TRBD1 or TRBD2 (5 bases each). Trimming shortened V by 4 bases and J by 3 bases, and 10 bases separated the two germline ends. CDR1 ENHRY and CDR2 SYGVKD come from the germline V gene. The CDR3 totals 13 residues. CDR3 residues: CAISGDRFYEQYF. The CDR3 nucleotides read TGTGCCATCAGTGGGGACCGATTCTACGAGCAGTACTTC.

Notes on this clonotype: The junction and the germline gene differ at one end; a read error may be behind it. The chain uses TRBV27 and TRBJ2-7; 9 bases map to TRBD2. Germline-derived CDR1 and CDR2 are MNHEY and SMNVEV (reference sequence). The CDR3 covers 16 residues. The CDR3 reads CASRGVASGESCEQYF. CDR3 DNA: TGTGCCAGCCGCGGAGTAGCTAGCGGGGAATCCTGCGAGCAGTACTTC.

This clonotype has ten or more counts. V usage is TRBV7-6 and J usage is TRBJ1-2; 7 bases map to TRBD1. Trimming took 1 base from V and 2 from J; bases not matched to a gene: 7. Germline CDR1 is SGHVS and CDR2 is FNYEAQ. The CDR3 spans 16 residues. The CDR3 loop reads CASSLGTTTGNYGYTF. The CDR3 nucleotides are TGTGCCAGCAGCTTAGGTACCACGACAGGGAACTATGGCTACACCTTC.

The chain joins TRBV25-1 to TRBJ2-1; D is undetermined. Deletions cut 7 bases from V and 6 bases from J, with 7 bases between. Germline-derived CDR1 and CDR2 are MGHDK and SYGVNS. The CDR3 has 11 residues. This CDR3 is CASIWFNEQFF. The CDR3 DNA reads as TGTGCCAGCATATGGTTCAATGAGCAGTTCTTC.

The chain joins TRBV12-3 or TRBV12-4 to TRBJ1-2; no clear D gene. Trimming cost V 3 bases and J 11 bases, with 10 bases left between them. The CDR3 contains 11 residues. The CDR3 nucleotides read TGTGCCAGCAGTTTTTCTGTGCGTTACACCTTC. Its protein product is CASSFSVRYTF.

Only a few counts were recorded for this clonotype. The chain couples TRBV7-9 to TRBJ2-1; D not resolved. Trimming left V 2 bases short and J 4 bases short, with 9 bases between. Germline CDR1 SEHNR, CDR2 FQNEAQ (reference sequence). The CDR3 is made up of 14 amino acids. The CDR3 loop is CASSLLGEYNEQFF. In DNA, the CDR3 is TGTGCCAGCAGCTTATTAGGAGAATACAATGAGCAGTTCTTC.

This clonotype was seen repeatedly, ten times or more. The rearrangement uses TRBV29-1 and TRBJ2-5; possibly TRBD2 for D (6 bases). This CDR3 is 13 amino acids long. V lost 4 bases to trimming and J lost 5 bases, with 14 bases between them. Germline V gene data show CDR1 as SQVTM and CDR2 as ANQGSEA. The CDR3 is CSVGTSLGETQYF. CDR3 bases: TGCAGCGTTGGAACTAGCCTGGGTGAGACCCAGTACTTC. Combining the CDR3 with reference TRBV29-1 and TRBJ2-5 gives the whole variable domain SAVISQKPSRDICQRGTSLTIQCQVDSQVTMMFWYRQQPGQSLTLIATANQGSEATYESGFVIDKFPISRPNLTFSTLTVSNMSPEDSSIYLCSVGTSLGETQYFGPGTRLLVL.

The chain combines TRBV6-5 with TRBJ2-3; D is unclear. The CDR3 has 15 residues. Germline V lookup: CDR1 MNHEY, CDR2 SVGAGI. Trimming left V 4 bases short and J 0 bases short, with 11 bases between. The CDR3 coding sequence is TGTGCCAGCAGTTGTACCCCCGGGAGCACAGATACGCAGTATTTT. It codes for CASSCTPGSTDTQYF.

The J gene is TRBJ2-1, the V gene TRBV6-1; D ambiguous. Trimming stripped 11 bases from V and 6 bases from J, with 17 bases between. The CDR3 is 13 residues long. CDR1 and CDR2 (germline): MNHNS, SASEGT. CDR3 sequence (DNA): TGTGCCGCCCGGTGGGCCTCACGCAATGAGCAGTTCTTC. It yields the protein CAARWASRNEQFF.

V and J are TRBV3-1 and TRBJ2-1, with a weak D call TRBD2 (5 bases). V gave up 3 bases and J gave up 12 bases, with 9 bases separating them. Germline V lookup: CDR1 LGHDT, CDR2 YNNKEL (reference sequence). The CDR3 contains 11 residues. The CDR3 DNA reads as TGTGCCAGCAGCCAGAGGGTATGGCAGTTCTTC. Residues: CASSQRVWQFF.

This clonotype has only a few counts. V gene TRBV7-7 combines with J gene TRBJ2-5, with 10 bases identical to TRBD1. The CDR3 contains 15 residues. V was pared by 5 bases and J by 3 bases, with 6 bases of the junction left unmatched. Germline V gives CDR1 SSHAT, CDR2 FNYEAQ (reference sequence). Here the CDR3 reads CASSHTGTGEETQYF. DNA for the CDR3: TGTGCCAGCAGCCACACCGGGACAGGGGAAGAGACCCAGTACTTC.